This TCR beta chain was obtained from a study of blood T cell repertoires in COVID-19. Study as a whole: The analysed material was cDNA or gDNA that came from T cells, B-cell-depleted T cells, or PBMCs.

Cohorts were based on clinical histories the participants reported. Using immunoSEQ multiplex PCR, the repertoire was profiled, and TCRdb retains in-frame clones only, with some absent. The sample consists of over 200,000 clones, around 89% of them appearing once. The length of the CDR3 is 13 residues. The V end was cut by 4 bases, the J end by 2 bases, with 9 bases between. The V gene's germline CDR1 is SQVTM and CDR2 ANQGSEA. This TCR was recovered from a young man who had recovered from COVID-19. The rearrangement uses TRBV29-1 and TRBJ1-5; D unresolved. Input material: PBMCs or T cells enriched from blood (not recorded which). The CDR3 reads CSVGGSGNQPQHF. The CDR3 bases are TGCAGCGTTGGAGGGTCCGGCAATCAGCCCCAGCATTTT.